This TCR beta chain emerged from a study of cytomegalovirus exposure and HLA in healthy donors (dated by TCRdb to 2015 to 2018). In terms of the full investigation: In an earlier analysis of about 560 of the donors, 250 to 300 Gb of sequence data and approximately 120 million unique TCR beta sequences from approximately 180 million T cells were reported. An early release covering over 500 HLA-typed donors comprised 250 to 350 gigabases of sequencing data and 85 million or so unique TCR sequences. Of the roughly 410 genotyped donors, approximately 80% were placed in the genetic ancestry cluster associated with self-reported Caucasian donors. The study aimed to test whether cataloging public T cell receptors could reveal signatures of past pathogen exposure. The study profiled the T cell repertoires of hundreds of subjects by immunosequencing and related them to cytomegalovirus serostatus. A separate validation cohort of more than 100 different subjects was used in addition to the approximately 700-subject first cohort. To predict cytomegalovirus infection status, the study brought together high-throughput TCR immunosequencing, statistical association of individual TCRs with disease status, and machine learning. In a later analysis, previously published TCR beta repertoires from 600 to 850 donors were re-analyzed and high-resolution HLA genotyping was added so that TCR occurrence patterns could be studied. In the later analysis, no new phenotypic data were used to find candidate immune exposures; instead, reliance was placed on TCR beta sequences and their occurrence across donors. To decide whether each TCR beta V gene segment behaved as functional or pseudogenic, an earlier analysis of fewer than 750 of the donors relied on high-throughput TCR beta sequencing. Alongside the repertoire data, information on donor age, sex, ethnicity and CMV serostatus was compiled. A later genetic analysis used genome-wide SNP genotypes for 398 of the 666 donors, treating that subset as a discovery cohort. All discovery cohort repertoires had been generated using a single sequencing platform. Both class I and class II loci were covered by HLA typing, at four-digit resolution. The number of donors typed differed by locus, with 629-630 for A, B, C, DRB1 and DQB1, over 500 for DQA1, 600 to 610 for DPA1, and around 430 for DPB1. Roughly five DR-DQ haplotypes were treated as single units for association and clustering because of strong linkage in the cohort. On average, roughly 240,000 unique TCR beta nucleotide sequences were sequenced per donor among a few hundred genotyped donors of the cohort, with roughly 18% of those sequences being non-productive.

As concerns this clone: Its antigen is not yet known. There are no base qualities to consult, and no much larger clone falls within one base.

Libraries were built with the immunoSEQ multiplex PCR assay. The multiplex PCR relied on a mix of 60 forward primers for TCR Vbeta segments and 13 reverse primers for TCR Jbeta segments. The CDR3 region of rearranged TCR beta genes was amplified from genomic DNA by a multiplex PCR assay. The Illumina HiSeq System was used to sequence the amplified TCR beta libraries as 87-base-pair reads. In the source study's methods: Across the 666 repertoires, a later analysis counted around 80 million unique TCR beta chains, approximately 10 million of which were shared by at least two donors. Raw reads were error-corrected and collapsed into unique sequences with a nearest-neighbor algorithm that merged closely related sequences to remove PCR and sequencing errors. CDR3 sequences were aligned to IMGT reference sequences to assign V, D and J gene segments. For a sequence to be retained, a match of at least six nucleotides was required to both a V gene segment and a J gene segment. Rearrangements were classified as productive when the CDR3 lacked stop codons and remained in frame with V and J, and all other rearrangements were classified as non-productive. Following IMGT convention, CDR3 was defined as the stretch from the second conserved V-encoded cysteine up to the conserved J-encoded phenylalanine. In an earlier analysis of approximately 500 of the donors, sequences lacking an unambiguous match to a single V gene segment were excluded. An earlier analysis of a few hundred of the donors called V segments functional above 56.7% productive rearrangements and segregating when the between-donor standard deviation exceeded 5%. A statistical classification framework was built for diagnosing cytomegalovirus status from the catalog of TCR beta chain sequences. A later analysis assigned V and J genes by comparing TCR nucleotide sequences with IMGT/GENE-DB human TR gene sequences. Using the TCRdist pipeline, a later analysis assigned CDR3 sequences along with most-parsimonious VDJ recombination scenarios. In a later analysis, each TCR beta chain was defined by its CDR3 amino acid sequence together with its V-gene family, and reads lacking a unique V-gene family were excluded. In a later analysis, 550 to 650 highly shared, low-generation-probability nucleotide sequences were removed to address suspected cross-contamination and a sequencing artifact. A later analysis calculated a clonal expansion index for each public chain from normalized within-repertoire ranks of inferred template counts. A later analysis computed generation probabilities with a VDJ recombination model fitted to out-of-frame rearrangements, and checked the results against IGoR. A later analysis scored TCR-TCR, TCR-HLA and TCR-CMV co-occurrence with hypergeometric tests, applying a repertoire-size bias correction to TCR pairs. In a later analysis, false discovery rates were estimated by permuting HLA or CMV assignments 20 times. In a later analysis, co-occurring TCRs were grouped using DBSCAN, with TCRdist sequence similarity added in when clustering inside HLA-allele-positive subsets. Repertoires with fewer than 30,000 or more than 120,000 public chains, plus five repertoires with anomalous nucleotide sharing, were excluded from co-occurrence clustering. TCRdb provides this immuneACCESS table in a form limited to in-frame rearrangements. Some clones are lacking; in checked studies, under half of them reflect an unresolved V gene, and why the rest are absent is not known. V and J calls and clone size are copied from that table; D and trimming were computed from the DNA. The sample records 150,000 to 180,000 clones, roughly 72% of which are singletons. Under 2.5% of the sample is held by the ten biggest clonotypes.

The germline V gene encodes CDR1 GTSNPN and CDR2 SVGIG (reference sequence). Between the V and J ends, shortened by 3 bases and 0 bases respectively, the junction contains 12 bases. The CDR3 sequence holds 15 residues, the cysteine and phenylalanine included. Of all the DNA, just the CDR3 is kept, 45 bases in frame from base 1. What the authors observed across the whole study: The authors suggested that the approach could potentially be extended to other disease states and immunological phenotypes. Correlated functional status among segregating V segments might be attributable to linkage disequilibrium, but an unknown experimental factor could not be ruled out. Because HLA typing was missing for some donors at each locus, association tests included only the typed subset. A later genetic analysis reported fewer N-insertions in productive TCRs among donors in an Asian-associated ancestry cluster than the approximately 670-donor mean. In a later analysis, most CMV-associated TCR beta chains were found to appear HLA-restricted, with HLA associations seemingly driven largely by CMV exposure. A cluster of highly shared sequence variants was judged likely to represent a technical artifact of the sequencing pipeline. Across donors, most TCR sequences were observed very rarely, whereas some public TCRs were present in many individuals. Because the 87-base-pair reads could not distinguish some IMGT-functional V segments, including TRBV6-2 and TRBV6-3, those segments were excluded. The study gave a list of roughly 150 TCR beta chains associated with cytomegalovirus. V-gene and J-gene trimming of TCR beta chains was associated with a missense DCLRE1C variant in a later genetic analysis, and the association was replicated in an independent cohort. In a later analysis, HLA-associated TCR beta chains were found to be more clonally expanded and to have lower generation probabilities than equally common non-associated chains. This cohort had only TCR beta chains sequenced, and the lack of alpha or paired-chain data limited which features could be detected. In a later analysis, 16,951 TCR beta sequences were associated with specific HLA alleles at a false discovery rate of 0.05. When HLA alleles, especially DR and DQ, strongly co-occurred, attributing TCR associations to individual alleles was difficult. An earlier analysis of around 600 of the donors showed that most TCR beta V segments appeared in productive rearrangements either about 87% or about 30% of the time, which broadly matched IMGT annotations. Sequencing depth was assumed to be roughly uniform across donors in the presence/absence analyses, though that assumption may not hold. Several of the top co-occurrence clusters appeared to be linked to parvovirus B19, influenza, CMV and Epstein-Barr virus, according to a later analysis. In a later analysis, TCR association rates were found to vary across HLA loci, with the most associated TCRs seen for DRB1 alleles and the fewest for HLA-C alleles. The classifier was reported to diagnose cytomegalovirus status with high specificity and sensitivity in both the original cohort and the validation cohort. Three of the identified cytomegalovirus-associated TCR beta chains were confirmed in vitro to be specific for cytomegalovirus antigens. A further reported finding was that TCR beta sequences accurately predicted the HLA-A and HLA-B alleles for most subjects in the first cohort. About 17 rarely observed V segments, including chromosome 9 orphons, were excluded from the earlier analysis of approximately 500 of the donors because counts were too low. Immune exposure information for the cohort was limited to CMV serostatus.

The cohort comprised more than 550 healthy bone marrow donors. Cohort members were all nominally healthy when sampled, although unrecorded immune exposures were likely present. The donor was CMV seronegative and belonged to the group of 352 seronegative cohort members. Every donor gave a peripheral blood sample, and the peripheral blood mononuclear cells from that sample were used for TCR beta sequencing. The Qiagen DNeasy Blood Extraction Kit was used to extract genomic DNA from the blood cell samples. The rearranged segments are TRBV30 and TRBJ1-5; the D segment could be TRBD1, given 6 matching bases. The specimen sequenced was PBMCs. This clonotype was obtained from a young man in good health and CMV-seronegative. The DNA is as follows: TGTGCCTGGAGCTCCGGACAGTATAGCAATCAGCCCCAGCATTTT. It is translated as CAWSSGQYSNQPQHF. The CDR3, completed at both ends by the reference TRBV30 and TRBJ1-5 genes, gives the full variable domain SQTIHQWPATLVQPVGSPLSLECTVEGTSNPNLYWYRQAAGRGLQLLFYSVGIGQISSEVPQNLSASRPQDRQFILSSKKLLLSDSGFYLCAWSSGQYSNQPQHFGDGTRLSIL.